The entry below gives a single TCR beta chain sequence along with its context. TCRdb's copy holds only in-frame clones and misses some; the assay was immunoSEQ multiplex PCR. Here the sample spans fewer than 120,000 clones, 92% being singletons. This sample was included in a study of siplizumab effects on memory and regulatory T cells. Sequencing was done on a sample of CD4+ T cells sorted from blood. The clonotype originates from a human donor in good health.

The CDR3 DNA sequence: TGTGCCAGTAGCGTAAGCACAGATACGCAGTATTTT. Its translation: CASSVSTDTQYF. V and J are TRBV19 and TRBJ2-3; D gene unclear. V shed 6 bases and J shed 0 bases, with 4 bases lying between them. The CDR3 totals 12 residues. Germline CDR1 is LNHDA and CDR2 is SQIVND (reference sequence).